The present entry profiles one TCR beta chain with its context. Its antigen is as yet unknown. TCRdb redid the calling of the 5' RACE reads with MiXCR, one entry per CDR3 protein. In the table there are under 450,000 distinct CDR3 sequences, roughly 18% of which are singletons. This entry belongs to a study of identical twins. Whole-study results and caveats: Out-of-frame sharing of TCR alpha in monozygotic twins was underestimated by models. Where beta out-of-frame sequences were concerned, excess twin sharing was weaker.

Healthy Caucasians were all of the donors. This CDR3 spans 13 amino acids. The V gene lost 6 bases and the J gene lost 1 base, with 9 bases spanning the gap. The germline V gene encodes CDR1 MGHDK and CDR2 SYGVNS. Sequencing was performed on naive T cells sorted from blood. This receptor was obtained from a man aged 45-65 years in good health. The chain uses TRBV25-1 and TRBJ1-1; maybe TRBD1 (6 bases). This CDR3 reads CASRGGPNTEAFF. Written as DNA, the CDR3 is TGTGCCAGCAGGGGGGGGCCGAACACTGAAGCTTTCTTT.